This is a list of T cell receptor beta chains from one sample in a study of neurological immune-mediated disorders. TCRdb called the 5' RACE reads again in MiXCR, with one record for every CDR3 protein. Of around 60,000 distinct CDR3 sequences in the sample, approximately 3.1% were seen once. Sequenced sample: PBMCs. The source is a woman between 55 and 75 years old with multiple sclerosis. CDR3s include the opening cysteine and the closing phenylalanine or tryptophan.

>TRBV5-1|TRBJ2-2|17
CASSNIRTDLNTGELFF
>TRBV6-5|TRBJ2-5|13
CASSYGIRETQYF
>TRBV6-2/TRBV6-3|TRBJ2-5|12
CASSYSFRTQYF
>TRBV20-1|TRBJ1-5|14
CSARGGLGNQPQHF
>TRBV11-1|TRBJ1-2|14
CASSLQGHLYGYTF
>TRBV20-1|TRBJ2-1|15
CSARRLQAGYNEQFF
>TRBV28|TRBJ2-3|15
CASTLPGTTPDTQYF
>TRBV20-1|TRBJ2-5|14
CSARGSQGTWTQYF
>TRBV7-8|TRBJ2-3|11
CASSLALAQYF
>TRBV20-1|TRBJ2-7|11
CSARPGEEQYF
>TRBV12-3/TRBV12-4|TRBJ2-1|13
CADHAGQGNEQFF
>TRBV5-1|TRBJ2-7|15
CASSARQGSAYEQYF
>TRBV4-1|TRBJ2-3|17
CASSQGRARGGTDTQYF
>TRBV20-1|TRBJ1-2|14
CSARGFSDPLSYTF
>TRBV2|TRBJ1-2|12
CAGLGQNYGYTF
>TRBV7-2|TRBJ2-2|14
CASSLDSGTGELFF
>TRBV5-1|TRBJ1-1|14
CASSSSGTGVEAFF
>TRBV10-3|TRBJ2-3|16
CAISESQGVSTDTQYF
>TRBV20-1|TRBJ1-5|14
CSAIRQGLSQPQHF
>TRBV28|TRBJ2-3|14
CASSLPGVRDTQYF
>TRBV20-1|TRBJ2-5|15
CSAREEREVEETQYF
>TRBV12-3/TRBV12-4|TRBJ1-5|14
CASSIDRVSQPQHF
>TRBV7-9|TRBJ1-1|14
CASSLVGDDTEAFF
>TRBV29-1|TRBJ1-2|14
CSVEQGPLNYGYTF
>TRBV12-3/TRBV12-4|TRBJ1-2|14
CASRGTGELSGYTF
>TRBV29-1|TRBJ2-7|13
CSVKGGRTYEQYF
>TRBV5-1|TRBJ1-2|14
CASSLAMTGSGYTF
>TRBV28|TRBJ2-3|15
CASSDRGPSTDTQYF
>TRBV4-1|TRBJ2-3|17
CASSQGTSGGASDTQYF
>TRBV20-1|TRBJ1-6|18
CSARDHSRGRFINSPLHF
>TRBV6-6|TRBJ1-6|16
CASSYGEGALNSPLHF
>TRBV5-1|TRBJ2-7|12
CASKGTGDEQYF
>TRBV20-1|TRBJ2-7|13
CSAPAARVYEQYF
>TRBV12-3/TRBV12-4|TRBJ1-1|16
CASSLLPQDRNTEAFF
>TRBV5-6|TRBJ1-1|13
CASSLAWGTEAFF
>TRBV7-8|TRBJ2-1|13
CATARGVYNEQFF
>TRBV27|TRBJ2-1|16
CARLGAGGQGANEQFF
>TRBV29-1|TRBJ2-7|14
CSLLPGQGPSEQYF
>TRBV7-8|TRBJ2-7|14
CASSFRTGTYEQYF
>TRBV25-1|TRBJ2-3|17
CASSEGVTSGSTDTQYF
>TRBV5-1|TRBJ2-5|13
CASSLEQLETQYF
>TRBV29-1|TRBJ1-1|14
CSATTGGAGTEAFF
>TRBV4-1|TRBJ1-6|16
CASSQPGPVGNSPLHF
>TRBV27|TRBJ1-1|12
CDSSLPGTEAFF
>TRBV20-1|TRBJ1-3|13
CSARSGIGNTIYF
>TRBV5-1|TRBJ1-1|13
CASSLVVNTEAFF
>TRBV4-1|TRBJ1-2|14
CASSQDMAVRGYTF
>TRBV20-1|TRBJ2-3|15
CSARDIDFSTDTQYF